This T cell receptor (beta chain) was documented in a study of blood T cell repertoires in COVID-19. Background on the study: Acute-phase and convalescent COVID-19 samples originated in the United States, Italy and Spain. PBMCs, B-cell-depleted T cells, or T cells provided the cDNA or gDNA that made up the material.

Per the original methods: Amplifying reference gene primers gave estimates of nucleated cell counts. Sequenced by immunoSEQ multiplex PCR; TCRdb stores in-frame clones only, minus some. The V and J calls and clone size come from that table; D and trimming were worked out from the DNA. The table records fewer than 100,000 clones, approximately 80% of them present only once. Germline V lookup: CDR1 SNHLY, CDR2 FYNNEI. Trimming cost V 7 bases and J 3 bases, with 10 bases left between them. The CDR3 loop spans 13 amino acids. The specimen was peripheral blood. The chain carries TRBV2 and TRBJ1-5; D remains ambiguous. The TCR comes from a woman in her sixties or seventies with acute or convalescent COVID-19. The CDR3 DNA is TGTGCCAGCAACGGAGGCAACAATCAGCCCCAGCATTTT. Amino acid sequence: CASNGGNNQPQHF.